These 7 T cell receptor beta chains share one sample of origin, sequenced in a study of OX40 agonist ivuxolimab in advanced cancers. Clones were read by immunoSEQ multiplex PCR, and TCRdb kept only the in-frame ones, dropping some. The repertoire holds 65,000 to 85,000 clones, around 85% seen once, with 2% to 3% in the top ten. The sequences come from CD4+ or CD8+ T cells sorted from blood, collected in a trial of the OX40 agonist ivuxolimab. The receptors here all came from an adult with an advanced solid tumor such as melanoma, head and neck, liver or kidney cancer.

This clone has a single count. The V gene is TRBV6-1, the J gene TRBJ1-1; the D gene is possibly TRBD1 (6 bases). The CDR3 contains 13 residues. Trimming stripped 7 bases from V and 1 base from J, with 10 bases between. From germline, CDR1 is MNHNS and CDR2 SASEGT. The CDR3 sequence is CASNRQANTEAFF. The CDR3, as DNA: TGTGCCAGCAACCGACAGGCGAACACTGAAGCTTTCTTT.

V and J are TRBV7-9 and TRBJ1-5; maybe TRBD1 (6 bases). Germline CDR1 SEHNR, CDR2 FQNEAQ (reference sequence). V was cut by 8 bases and J by 3 bases, with 23 bases left in between. CDR3 length equals 17 residues. CDR3 residues: CASHRVKGWGANQPQHF. The CDR3 DNA sequence: TGTGCCAGCCACAGGGTTAAGGGTTGGGGGGCCAATCAGCCCCAGCATTTT.

The chain links TRBV19 to TRBJ2-1, with D maybe TRBD1 (5 bases). V lost 3 bases and J 4 bases, leaving 7 bases between the germline ends. The CDR3 is 13 residues long. Germline V gene sequence: CDR1 LNHDA, CDR2 SQIVND (reference sequence). The DNA of the CDR3 is TGTGCCAGTAGTATGACAGCTTACAATGAGCAGTTCTTC. It is translated as CASSMTAYNEQFF. Looking up the rest from reference TRBV19 and TRBJ2-1 gives the full variable domain: DGGITQSPKYLFRKEGQNVTLSCEQNLNHDAMYWYRQDPGQGLRLIYYSQIVNDFQKGDIAEGYSVSREKKESFPLTVTSAQKNPTAFYLCASSMTAYNEQFFGPGTRLTVL.

This sequence joins TRBV27 and TRBJ1-5, with 8 nucleotides matching TRBD1. The CDR3 totals 20 residues. Germline CDR1 MNHEY, CDR2 SMNVEV (reference sequence). Trimming removed 4 bases from V and 0 bases from J; junction bases left unmatched: 17. The DNA of the CDR3 is TGTGCCAGCAGTTCCAGTGGCGGACAGGGCTACCTTTATAGCAATCAGCCCCAGCATTTT. This sequence encodes CASSSSGGQGYLYSNQPQHF.

The chain links TRBV29-1 to TRBJ1-1; tentatively, D is TRBD1 (6 bases). This CDR3 contains 12 residues. Trimming stripped 0 bases from V and 6 bases from J, with 8 bases between. The V gene's germline CDR1 is SQVTM and CDR2 ANQGSEA. CDR3 sequence reads: CSVEEGAAEAFF. The CDR3 nucleotides read TGCAGCGTTGAAGAGGGGGCGGCTGAAGCTTTCTTT.

This clone was recorded once. The V and J genes are TRBV5-6 and TRBJ2-3; D gene ambiguous. The germline gives CDR1 SGHDT, CDR2 YYEEEE. This CDR3 contains 13 residues. With 4 bases removed from V and 6 bases from J, the gap between germline ends came to 12 bases. The DNA of the CDR3 is TGTGCCAGCAGCACTGGACCCTCGGATACGCAGTATTTT. Amino acids: CASSTGPSDTQYF.

This chain uses TRBV5-1 with TRBJ2-5, with TRBD1 matching over 8 bases. The J segment lost 5 bases and the V segment lost 4 bases, leaving 13 bases of the junction unmatched. CDR1 and CDR2 from the germline V gene are SGHRS and YFSETQ. CDR3 length: 16 residues. The CDR3 sequence is CASSEGPTGVRETQYF. The CDR3, as DNA: TGCGCCAGCAGCGAGGGACCGACAGGGGTGAGGGAGACCCAGTACTTC.